This T cell receptor (beta chain) was found in a study of identical twins. CDR1 is SGHDT and CDR2 is YYEEEE in the germline V gene. V shed 1 base and J 0 bases; nucleotides not matched to a gene: 10. This CDR3 contains 19 residues. This clonotype was counted between two and nine times. TCRdb itself ran the 5' RACE reads through MiXCR, one entry per CDR3 protein. The table lists 500,000 or so distinct CDR3 sequences, 14% of them singletons. Another study also made use of these data, one on yellow fever vaccine responses in identical twins.

Sequenced: CD4+ T cells sorted from blood. This clonotype was obtained from a woman between 18 and 29 years old in good health. J is TRBJ2-2 and V is TRBV5-6, with 9 nucleotides matching TRBD2. CDR3 residues: CASSLRVLAGHPNTGELFF. The CDR3 nucleotides are TGTGCCAGCAGCTTGAGGGTGCTAGCGGGGCATCCGAACACCGGGGAGCTGTTTTTT.